The 9 T cell receptor beta chains below were found in one sample sequenced in a study of identical twins. TCRdb re-called the 5' RACE reads through MiXCR, storing one row per CDR3 protein. The sample lists some 600,000 distinct CDR3 sequences; around 7.4% were seen once. The sample also formed part of further work on yellow fever vaccine responses in identical twins.

Sequencing used PBMCs. These receptors came from a woman aged 18-29 years in good health.

This clonotype was counted ten times or more. The chain combines TRBV11-2 with TRBJ2-3, with TRBD1 matching over 7 bases. Germline V gene lookup returns CDR1 SGHAT and CDR2 FQNNGV. CDR3 length: 15 residues. V dropped 4 bases and J dropped 2; count of bases not matched to a gene: 6. The CDR3 reads CASSSWDRDTDTQYF. CDR3 nucleotide sequence: TGTGCCAGCAGCTCCTGGGACAGAGACACAGATACGCAGTATTTT.

The rearrangement uses TRBV9 and TRBJ1-2; 10 nucleotides match TRBD1. The V gene end was trimmed by 3 bases and the J gene end by 2 bases; junction bases not matched to a gene: 7. The CDR3 consists of 16 residues. Germline values: CDR1 SGDLS, CDR2 YYNGEE. CDR3 sequence reads: CASSAGTGVSNYGYTF. The CDR3 DNA reads TGTGCCAGCAGCGCCGGGACAGGGGTTTCCAACTATGGCTACACCTTC.

This clonotype was recorded a few times. The rearrangement uses TRBV7-6 and TRBJ2-7, with D possibly TRBD2 on 5 matching bases. V lost 1 base to trimming and J lost 3 bases, with 7 bases between them. The CDR3 totals 13 residues. CDR1 is SGHVS and CDR2 is FNYEAQ in the germline V gene. CDR3 loop: CASSLEEGYEQYF. CDR3 sequence (DNA): TGTGCCAGCAGCTTAGAAGAGGGCTACGAGCAGTACTTC.

CDR3: CSARDSLAGGWNEQFF. In nucleotides, the CDR3 is TGCAGTGCTAGAGATTCCCTAGCGGGGGGGTGGAATGAGCAGTTCTTC. The chain links TRBV20-1 to TRBJ2-1; TRBD2 matches at 12 bases. Germline CDR1 DFQATT, CDR2 SNEGSKA (reference sequence). This CDR3 has 16 residues. With V trimmed by 0 bases and J by 7 bases, 7 bases remained unmatched.

This clonotype has just a few counts. The V gene is TRBV15, the J gene TRBJ2-2; 7 nucleotides line up with TRBD1. This CDR3 has 15 amino acids. Germline V gene sequence: CDR1 LNHNV, CDR2 YYDKDF (reference sequence). V lost 5 bases and J lost 7; bases outside the gene matches: 10. The CDR3 here is CATSLPTGSGGELFF. Written as DNA, the CDR3 is TGTGCCACCAGCCTGCCGACAGGGTCGGGCGGGGAGCTGTTTTTT.

This clonotype was seen more than once but under ten times. This chain connects TRBV7-9 to TRBJ2-7, with a possible D match to TRBD1 (5 bases). V shed 4 bases and J shed 6 bases, with 16 bases lying between them. The CDR3 has 14 residues. The V gene's germline CDR1 is SEHNR and CDR2 FQNEAQ (reference sequence). The CDR3 loop reads CASSSGHVLGEQYV. CDR3 DNA sequence: TGTGCCAGCAGCTCCGGACATGTCCTGGGCGAGCAGTACGTC.

The rearrangement links TRBV12-3 or TRBV12-4 to TRBJ2-7, with 8 bases identical to TRBD1. Germline trimming cut 7 bases from V and 3 bases from J; bases unmatched to any gene: 5. CDR3 size: 13 residues. Here the CDR3 DNA reads TGTGCCAGCACGAGGACAGGGATCTACGAGCAGTACTTC. Translation gives CASTRTGIYEQYF.

The V call is TRBV11-2, the J call TRBJ2-3; D is ambiguous. Trimming took off 0 bases at V and 7 bases at J, with 5 bases between the two ends. CDR1 and CDR2 from the germline V gene are SGHAT and FQNNGV. The CDR3 covers 12 residues. DNA for the CDR3: TGTGCCAGCAGCTTAGATTCCCATACGCAGTATTTT. It encodes CASSLDSHTQYF.

This clonotype has more than one count but fewer than ten. V gene TRBV9 combines with J gene TRBJ2-1; 16 bases are shared with TRBD2. The CDR3 loop spans 21 amino acids. Germline V lookup: CDR1 SGDLS, CDR2 YYNGEE. The trim removed 0 bases at V and 3 bases at J, leaving 12 bases unmatched. The CDR3 reads CASSVGIWRGLAGGNYNEQFF. DNA of the CDR3: TGTGCCAGCAGCGTAGGAATCTGGAGGGGACTAGCGGGAGGGAACTACAATGAGCAGTTCTTC.